These T cell receptor beta chains were read from a single sample in a study of T cells after yellow fever vaccination. Each CDR3 protein is one row after TCRdb ran MiXCR on the 5' RACE reads. The table includes 250,000 to 350,000 distinct CDR3 sequences, under 9% detected once. The sequencing used CD4+ T cells sorted from PBMCs, collected 5 days after the yellow fever booster vaccination. The receptors were gathered from a man younger than 35 who received the YFV17D yellow fever vaccine. Each CDR3 is given with its conserved first and last residue. The D gene is left open where the match is weak. Clone size is shown for a subset of rows, as once, few, many or a class of expanded clone.

V gene,J gene,clone size,D gene,CDR3 DNA,CDR3 protein
TRBV28,TRBJ1-4,NA,NA,TGTGCCAGCAGTTTCCCTGGGGGGCCGGGTAATGAAAAACTGTTTTTT,CASSFPGGPGNEKLFF
TRBV5-4,TRBJ1-2,NA,NA,TGTGCCAGCAGCGATAGGAGGGCAGTTGGCTACACCTTC,CASSDRRAVGYTF
TRBV7-2,TRBJ2-7,few,NA,TGTGCCAGCAGCGTCGGACAGCATTCCTACGAGCAGTACTTC,CASSVGQHSYEQYF
TRBV3-1,TRBJ2-3,NA,TRBD2,TGTGCCAGCAGCCATACTAGCGGGGGGGGAGATACGCAGTATTTT,CASSHTSGGGDTQYF
TRBV7-8,TRBJ2-1,many,NA,TGTGCCAGCAGCTTAGCCAGGGTACAGTTCTTC,CASSLARVQFF
TRBV20-1,TRBJ2-2,NA,NA,TGCAGTGCTTTAAGCACCGGGGAGCTGTTTTTT,CSALSTGELFF
TRBV5-4,TRBJ2-5,few,NA,TGTGCCAGCAGGTCCCGAGGCAAAGAGACCCAGTACTTC,CASRSRGKETQYF
TRBV12-3/TRBV12-4,TRBJ2-5,NA,TRBD2,TGTGCCAGCAGGACGGGACTAGCATCGTCTGGGACCCAGTACTTC,CASRTGLASSGTQYF
TRBV12-5,TRBJ2-3,few,NA,TGTGCTAGTGCCCTTGAGGATACGCAGTATTTT,CASALEDTQYF
TRBV15,TRBJ1-5,NA,NA,TGTGCCACCAGCAGGCAGGGTTTCGGTCAGCCCCAGCATTTT,CATSRQGFGQPQHF
TRBV20-1,TRBJ2-4,NA,TRBD2,TGCAGTGCTAGTATTAGCGGGGGATCAAACATTCAGTACTTC,CSASISGGSNIQYF
TRBV20-1,TRBJ2-5,NA,TRBD2,TGCAGTGCTAGAGTAGGACTAGCGGGCTACCAAGAGACCCAGTACTTC,CSARVGLAGYQETQYF
TRBV6-5,TRBJ2-3,few,NA,TGTGCCAGCAGTTCAGGGTTTGGGAATACGCAGTATTTT,CASSSGFGNTQYF
TRBV7-2,TRBJ2-1,few,NA,TGTGCCAGCAGCTCGACGGCGGGGAATGAGCAGTTCTTC,CASSSTAGNEQFF
TRBV4-3,TRBJ1-3,few,NA,TGCGCCAGCAGCCAAACCAGCTCTGGAAACACCATATATTTT,CASSQTSSGNTIYF
TRBV9,TRBJ2-3,NA,TRBD2,TGTGCTAGCGGGCTTAATTCGGGCACAGATACGCAGTATTTT,CASGLNSGTDTQYF
TRBV12-3/TRBV12-4,TRBJ2-7,NA,TRBD2,TGTGCCAGCAGTTTAGTCCGCCGCGGACTAGCGGGACGATACGAGCAGTACTTC,CASSLVRRGLAGRYEQYF
TRBV4-3,TRBJ2-2,many,TRBD2,TGCGCCAGCAGCCAAAGGGGACTAGCTGCCGGGGAGCTGTTTTTT,CASSQRGLAAGELFF
TRBV4-1,TRBJ2-1,few,NA,TGCGCCAGCAGCCCTTTAGGGGGGGCGAAGAATGAGCAGTTCTTC,CASSPLGGAKNEQFF
TRBV7-2,TRBJ2-1,many,NA,TGTGCCAGCAGCTCAATTACAGGGATGAGGTCTTACAATGAGCAGTTCTTC,CASSSITGMRSYNEQFF
TRBV18,TRBJ2-2,many,NA,TGTGCCAGCTCACTCGTCGCCGGGACGTCTACCGGGGAGCTGTTTTTT,CASSLVAGTSTGELFF
TRBV10-1,TRBJ2-3,NA,NA,TGCGCCAGCAGTGGACAGGTTTCAGATACGCAGTATTTT,CASSGQVSDTQYF
TRBV18,TRBJ1-5,few,NA,TGTGCCAGCTCACCCAACGAGCCGGGACAAAAGCATTTT,CASSPNEPGQKHF
TRBV5-1,TRBJ2-5,many,NA,TGCGCCAGCAGCCCGGGGGCGGGGGACTGGGAGACCCAGTACTTC,CASSPGAGDWETQYF
TRBV7-2,TRBJ1-5,NA,NA,TGTGCCAGCAGCTTATCAGGGTATCCTCAGCCCCAGCATTTT,CASSLSGYPQPQHF
TRBV4-1,TRBJ1-1,few,NA,TGCGCCAGCAGCCAAGATAAGTGGGGGACTGAAGCTTTCTTT,CASSQDKWGTEAFF
TRBV4-3,TRBJ2-5,many,TRBD2,TGCGCCAGCAGCCACCGGACTAGCGGGGAAGAGACCCAGTACTTC,CASSHRTSGEETQYF
TRBV4-3,TRBJ2-5,many,TRBD1,TGCGCCAGCAGCCCCCGACAGGGAGTAAAGACCCAGTACTTC,CASSPRQGVKTQYF
TRBV6-6,TRBJ2-6,few,TRBD1,TGTGCCAGCAGTTACTCACCCCGGGACAGAAGTTCTGGGGCCAACGTCCTGACTTTC,CASSYSPRDRSSGANVLTF
TRBV10-3,TRBJ2-7,few,TRBD2,TGTGCCATCAGTGAGTCGGAGCGGGGAGCCTACGAGCAGTACTTC,CAISESERGAYEQYF